These T cell receptor beta chains were read from a single sample in a study of PD-L1 blockade in urothelial cancer. Clones were sequenced by immunoSEQ multiplex PCR, and TCRdb holds only the in-frame ones, with some missing. The sample consists of fewer than 50,000 clones, approximately 86% of them appearing once. Source: PBMCs, taken around atezolizumab (anti-PD-L1) treatment. The receptor set was obtained from a man in his 60s with urothelial cancer. CDR3s include the opening cysteine and the closing phenylalanine or tryptophan. The D gene is left open where the match is weak. Not every row has a clone size; where given, it reads once, few, many or a size class.

V gene: TRBV4-3
clone size: -
J gene: TRBJ2-2
D gene: -
CDR3 protein: CASSQELGTWREFPGELFF

V gene: TRBV18
clone size: few
J gene: TRBJ1-2
D gene: -
CDR3 protein: CASSPSPGAGGYTF

V gene: TRBV4-1
clone size: once
J gene: TRBJ2-5
D gene: -
CDR3 protein: CASSQDLVAGTQYF

V gene: TRBV6-1
clone size: -
J gene: TRBJ2-7
D gene: -
CDR3 protein: CASSEDHRASVYEQYF

V gene: TRBV9
clone size: -
J gene: TRBJ2-7
D gene: TRBD1
CDR3 protein: CASSKNRGEQYF

V gene: TRBV27
clone size: -
J gene: TRBJ2-1
D gene: -
CDR3 protein: CASSLIGGPATYNEQFF

V gene: TRBV7-3
clone size: -
J gene: TRBJ1-1
D gene: -
CDR3 protein: CASSSRSTEAFF

V gene: TRBV5-4
clone size: -
J gene: TRBJ2-5
D gene: TRBD2
CDR3 protein: CASSAAGVETQYF

V gene: TRBV19
clone size: -
J gene: TRBJ2-4
D gene: -
CDR3 protein: CASSTPGRANIQYF

V gene: TRBV7-6
clone size: -
J gene: TRBJ2-5
D gene: TRBD2
CDR3 protein: CASSNPTSGNQETQYF

V gene: TRBV6-6
clone size: -
J gene: TRBJ1-6
D gene: -
CDR3 protein: CASSYQGPYNSPLHF

V gene: TRBV7-7
clone size: once
J gene: TRBJ2-2
D gene: TRBD1
CDR3 protein: CAVTTGQGSGELFF

V gene: TRBV19
clone size: -
J gene: TRBJ2-7
D gene: TRBD2
CDR3 protein: CASGHSGTPYEQYF

V gene: TRBV4-2
clone size: -
J gene: TRBJ1-2
D gene: -
CDR3 protein: CASSPYGDGGYTF